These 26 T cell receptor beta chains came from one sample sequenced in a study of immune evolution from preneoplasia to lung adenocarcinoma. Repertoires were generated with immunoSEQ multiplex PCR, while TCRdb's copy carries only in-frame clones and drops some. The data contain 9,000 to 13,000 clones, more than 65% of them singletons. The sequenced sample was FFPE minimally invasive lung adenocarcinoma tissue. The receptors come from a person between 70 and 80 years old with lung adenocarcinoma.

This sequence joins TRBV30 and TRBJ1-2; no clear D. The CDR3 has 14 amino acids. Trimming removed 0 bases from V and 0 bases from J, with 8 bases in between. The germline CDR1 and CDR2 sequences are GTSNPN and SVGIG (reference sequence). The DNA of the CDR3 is TGTGCCTGGAGTGTGAACCGGGCTAACTATGGCTACACCTTC. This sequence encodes CAWSVNRANYGYTF.

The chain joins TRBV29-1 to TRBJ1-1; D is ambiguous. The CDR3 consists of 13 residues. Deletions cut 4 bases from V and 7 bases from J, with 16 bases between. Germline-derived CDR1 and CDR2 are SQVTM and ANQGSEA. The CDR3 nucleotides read TGCAGCGTTGTTAGTGAAGCTGGCCGTGAAGCTTTCTTT. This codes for CSVVSEAGREAFF.

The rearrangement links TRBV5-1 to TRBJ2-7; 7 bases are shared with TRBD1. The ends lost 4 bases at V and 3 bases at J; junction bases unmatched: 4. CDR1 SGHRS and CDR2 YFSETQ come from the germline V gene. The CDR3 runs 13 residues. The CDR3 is CASSPRDSYEQYF. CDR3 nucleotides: TGCGCCAGCAGCCCGAGGGACAGCTACGAGCAGTACTTC.

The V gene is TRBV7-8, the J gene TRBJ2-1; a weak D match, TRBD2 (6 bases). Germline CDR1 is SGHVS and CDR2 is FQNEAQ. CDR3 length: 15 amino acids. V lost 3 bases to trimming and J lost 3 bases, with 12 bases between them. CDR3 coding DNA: TGTGCCAGCAGCTTGGGACTTGCAATCTACAATGAGCAGTTCTTC. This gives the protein CASSLGLAIYNEQFF.

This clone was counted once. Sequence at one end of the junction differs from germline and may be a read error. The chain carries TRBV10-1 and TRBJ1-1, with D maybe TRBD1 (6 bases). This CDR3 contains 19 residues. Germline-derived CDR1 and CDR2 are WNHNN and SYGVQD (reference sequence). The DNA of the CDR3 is TGCGCCAGGAGTGATAGGGGGGAAACAGGGCCTGATATGAACACTGAAGCTTTCTTT. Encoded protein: CARSDRGETGPDMNTEAFF.

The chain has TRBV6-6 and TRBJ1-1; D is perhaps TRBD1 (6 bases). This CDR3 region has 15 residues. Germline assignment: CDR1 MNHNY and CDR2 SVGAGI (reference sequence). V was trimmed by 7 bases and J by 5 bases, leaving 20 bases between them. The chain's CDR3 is CASISRGGLGTEAFF. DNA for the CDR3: TGTGCCAGCATCTCCCGGGGGGGGCTGGGGACTGAAGCTTTCTTT.

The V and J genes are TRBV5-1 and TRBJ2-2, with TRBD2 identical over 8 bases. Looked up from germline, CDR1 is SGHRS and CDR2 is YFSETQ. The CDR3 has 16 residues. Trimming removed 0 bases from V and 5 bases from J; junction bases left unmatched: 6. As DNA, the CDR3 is TGCGCCAGCAGCTTGGTGGCGGGGGGCGGAACCGGGGAGCTGTTTTTT. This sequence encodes CASSLVAGGGTGELFF.

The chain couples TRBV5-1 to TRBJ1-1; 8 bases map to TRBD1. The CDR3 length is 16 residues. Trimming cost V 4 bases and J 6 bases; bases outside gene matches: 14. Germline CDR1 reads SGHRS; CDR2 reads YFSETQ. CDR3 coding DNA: TGCGCCAGCAGCCCTCAACCGACAGGGGCAAGCTCTGAAGCTTTCTTT. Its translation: CASSPQPTGASSEAFF.

This CDR3 reads CASSEPIAEQYF. CDR3 DNA sequence: TGTGCCAGCAGTGAACCCATCGCCGAGCAGTACTTC. The V call is TRBV2, the J call TRBJ2-7; D unresolved. CDR1 is SNHLY, CDR2 FYNNEI, per germline. This CDR3 has 12 amino acids. Trimming took off 2 bases at V and 6 bases at J, with 8 bases between the two ends.

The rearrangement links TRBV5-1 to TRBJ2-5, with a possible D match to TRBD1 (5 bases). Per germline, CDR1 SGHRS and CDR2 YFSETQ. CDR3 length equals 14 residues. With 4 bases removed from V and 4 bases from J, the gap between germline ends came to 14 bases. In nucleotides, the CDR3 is TGCGCCAGCAGCCGATCAGGGATACGAGAGACCCAGTACTTC. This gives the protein CASSRSGIRETQYF.

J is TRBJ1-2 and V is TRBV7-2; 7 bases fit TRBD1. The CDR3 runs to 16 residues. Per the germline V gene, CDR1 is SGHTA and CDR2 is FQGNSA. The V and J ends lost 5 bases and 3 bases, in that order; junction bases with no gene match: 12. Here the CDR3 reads CASSPTGQTIHYGYTF. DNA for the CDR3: TGTGCCAGCAGCCCCACGGGACAGACCATTCACTATGGCTACACCTTC.

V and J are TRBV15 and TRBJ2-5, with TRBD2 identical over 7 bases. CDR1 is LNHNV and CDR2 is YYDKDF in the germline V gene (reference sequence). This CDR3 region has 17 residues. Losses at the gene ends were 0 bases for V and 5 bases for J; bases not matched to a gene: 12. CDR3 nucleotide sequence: TGTGCCACCAGCAGAGAAAGAAGGACTAGGTCTCGGGAGACCCAGTACTTC. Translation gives CATSRERRTRSRETQYF.

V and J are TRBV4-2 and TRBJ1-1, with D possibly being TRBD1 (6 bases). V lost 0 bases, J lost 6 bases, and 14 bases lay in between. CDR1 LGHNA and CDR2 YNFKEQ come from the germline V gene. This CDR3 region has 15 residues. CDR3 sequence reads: CASSQDPGAGAEAFF. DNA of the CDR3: TGTGCCAGCAGCCAAGATCCGGGGGCAGGGGCTGAAGCTTTCTTT.

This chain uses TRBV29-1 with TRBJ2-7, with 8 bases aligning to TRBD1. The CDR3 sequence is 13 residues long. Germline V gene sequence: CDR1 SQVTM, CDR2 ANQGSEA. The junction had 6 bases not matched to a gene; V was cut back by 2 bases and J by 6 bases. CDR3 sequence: CSVERAGGGEQYF. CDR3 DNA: TGCAGCGTTGAAAGGGCAGGGGGCGGCGAGCAGTACTTC.

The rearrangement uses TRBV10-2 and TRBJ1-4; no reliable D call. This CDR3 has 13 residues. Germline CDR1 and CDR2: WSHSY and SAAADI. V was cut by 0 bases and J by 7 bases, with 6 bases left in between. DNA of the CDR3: TGCGCCAGCAGTGAGTCGATCCGTGAAAAACTGTTTTTT. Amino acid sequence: CASSESIREKLFF.

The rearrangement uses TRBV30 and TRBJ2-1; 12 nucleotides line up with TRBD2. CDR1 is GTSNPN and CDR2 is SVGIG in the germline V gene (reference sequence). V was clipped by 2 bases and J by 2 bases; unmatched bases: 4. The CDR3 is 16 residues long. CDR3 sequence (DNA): TGTGCCTGGAGTCTAGCGGGGGGGGTGCCCTACAATGAGCAGTTCTTC. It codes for CAWSLAGGVPYNEQFF.

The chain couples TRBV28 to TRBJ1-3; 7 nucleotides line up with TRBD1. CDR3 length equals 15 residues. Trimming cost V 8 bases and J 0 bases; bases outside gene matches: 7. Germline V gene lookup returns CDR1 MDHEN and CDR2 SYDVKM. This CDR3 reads CASQLRGSSGNTIYF. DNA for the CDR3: TGTGCCAGCCAACTCAGGGGGAGCTCTGGAAACACCATATATTTT.

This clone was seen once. In nucleotides, the CDR3 is TGTGCCCAAGGGAAGGGGGCCGGGGAGCTGTTTTTT. Its protein product is CAQGKGAGELFF. V usage is TRBV7-8 and J usage is TRBJ2-2; D may be TRBD1 (6 bases). V dropped 11 bases and J dropped 6 bases, with 13 bases sitting between them. The CDR3 is 12 amino acids. The germline gives CDR1 SGHVS, CDR2 FQNEAQ. Together with reference TRBV7-8 and TRBJ2-2, the CDR3 gives the full variable domain: GAGVSQSPRYKVAKRGQDVALRCDPISGHVSLFWYQQALGQGPEFLTYFQNEAQLDKSGLPSDRFFAERPEGSVSTLKIQRTQQEDSAVYLCAQGKGAGELFFGEGSRLTVL.

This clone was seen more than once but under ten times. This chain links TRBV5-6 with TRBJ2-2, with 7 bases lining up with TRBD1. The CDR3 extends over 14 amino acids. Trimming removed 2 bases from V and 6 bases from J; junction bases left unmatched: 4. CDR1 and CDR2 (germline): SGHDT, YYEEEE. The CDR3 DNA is TGTGCCAGCAGCTTCGATGGGACAGCCGGGGAGCTGTTTTTT. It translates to CASSFDGTAGELFF.

The CDR3 here is CASSSGQGYGYTF. The CDR3, as DNA: TGCGCCAGCAGCTCAGGACAGGGCTATGGCTACACCTTC. The rearrangement links TRBV5-1 to TRBJ1-2; 8 bases agree with TRBD1. The CDR3 has 13 amino acids. The V segment lost 3 bases and the J segment 4 bases; nucleotides outside the gene matches: 2. Germline loops: CDR1 SGHRS, CDR2 YFSETQ.

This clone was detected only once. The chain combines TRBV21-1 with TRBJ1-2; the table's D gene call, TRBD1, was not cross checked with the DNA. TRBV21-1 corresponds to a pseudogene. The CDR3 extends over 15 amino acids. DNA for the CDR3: TGTGCCAGCAGCAGGCGAGACAGGCCTAACTATGGCTACACCTTC. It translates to CASSRRDRPNYGYTF.

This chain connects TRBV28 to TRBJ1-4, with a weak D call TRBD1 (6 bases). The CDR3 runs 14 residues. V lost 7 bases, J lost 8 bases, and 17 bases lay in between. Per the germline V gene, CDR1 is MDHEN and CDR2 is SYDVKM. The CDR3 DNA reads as TGTGCCAGCACCACCGTAGGGGGTGGAGAAAAACTGTTTTTT. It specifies CASTTVGGGEKLFF.

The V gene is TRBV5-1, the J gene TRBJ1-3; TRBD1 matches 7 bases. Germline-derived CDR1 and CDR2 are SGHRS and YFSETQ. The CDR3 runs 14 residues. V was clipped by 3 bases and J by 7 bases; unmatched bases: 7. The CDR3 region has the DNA TGCGCCAGCAGCTCATCGACAGGGAGTAACACCATATATTTT. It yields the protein CASSSSTGSNTIYF.

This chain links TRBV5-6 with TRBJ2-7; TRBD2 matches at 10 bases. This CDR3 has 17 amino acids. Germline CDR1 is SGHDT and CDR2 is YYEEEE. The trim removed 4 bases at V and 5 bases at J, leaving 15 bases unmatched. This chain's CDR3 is CASSTSNGLAGVNEQYF. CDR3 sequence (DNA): TGTGCCAGCAGCACCTCCAATGGGCTAGCGGGGGTAAACGAGCAGTACTTC.

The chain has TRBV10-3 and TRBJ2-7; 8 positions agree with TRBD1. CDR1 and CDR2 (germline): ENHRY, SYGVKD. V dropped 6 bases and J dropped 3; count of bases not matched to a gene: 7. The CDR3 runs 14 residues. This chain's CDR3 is CAIRSDRGDYEQYF. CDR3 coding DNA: TGTGCCATCAGGTCCGACAGGGGAGACTACGAGCAGTACTTC.

The CDR3 is CASAGDSYNTEAFF. Written as DNA, the CDR3 is TGTGCCAGCGCTGGGGACAGCTATAACACTGAAGCTTTCTTT. The chain uses TRBV7-9 and TRBJ1-1; TRBD1 aligns across 7 bases. In germline, CDR1 is SEHNR, CDR2 FQNEAQ (reference sequence). The CDR3 length is 14 residues. Unmatched junction bases numbered 8, after V lost 8 bases and J lost 2 bases.